Here is one T cell receptor (beta chain) with its context. What antigen it recognizes has not been identified. One base away there is no much larger clone; base qualities are not given. Related transplant donors provided blood samples for TCR beta sequencing. Using Nuclei Lysis Solution, genomic DNA was extracted from unfractionated peripheral blood mononuclear cells that were either fresh or cryopreserved. The CDR3, from cysteine to phenylalanine, totals 16 residues. Of the read, only the CDR3 DNA is kept; its 48 bases are in frame from base 1. V and J are truncated by 2 bases and 2 bases respectively, leaving an intervening sequence of 13 bases. CDR1 is given as MNHNY and CDR2 as SVGAGI, both from the germline V gene (reference sequence). The immunoSEQ assay, a bias-controlled multiplex PCR with V- and J-specific primers, was used to amplify TCR beta CDR3 regions from genomic DNA. In a second PCR step, a proprietary barcode and Illumina adapter sequences were attached to the CDR3 amplicons. An Illumina MiSeq instrument was used to sequence the CDR3 libraries. The paper's data handling went like this. Export and quality control were done with immunoSEQ Analyzer 3.0, while downstream analyses used R Bioconductor and Immunarch. Only productive rearrangements in the normalized downsampled data set went into calculating the repertoire metrics. Clonotypes larger than 5 templates in the normalized cohort were defined as pathologically expanded. The Inverse Simpson Index was used to measure repertoire diversity. The non-normalized data set was used for CMV-specificity analyses so that all clonotypes could be captured. TCRdb's version of the immuneACCESS table is confined to in-frame rearrangements and falls short of the full clone set. An unresolved V gene accounts for under half of the shortfall where checked; the remainder is of unknown origin. D and trimming were read from the DNA, whereas the V and J calls and clone size are those reported in that table. The sample yields about 27,000 clones; around 95% were counted once. The biggest ten clones account for approximately 1.3% of the sample.

This record belongs to a study of T cell clonotyping in hematopoietic cell transplantation (dated by TCRdb to the early 2020s). Some background on the complete study: The study collected approximately 130 blood samples from 35 consecutive transplant recipients and their related donors. Recruitment of patients was conducted between late 2015 and early 2017, and follow-up was continued until September 2020 or death.

What the research found in general, with its limitations: Inverse Simpson Index values from donors and from recipients before transplant predicted broader TCR repertoire diversity after transplant. The sample size was limited, and CD4 and CD8 repertoire contributions could not be separated because cells were not sorted. Only a small fraction of recipient repertoires overlapped donor repertoires, with over 97% appearing de novo at the given depth. Recipient TCR diversity fell after transplant, with pathologically expanded clonotypes rising progressively from day 30 to day 180.

The origin of this receptor is a man between 50 and 59 years old in good health. Some clones in this sample may be carry-over from other donors' samples. The sequencing sample was made of peripheral blood mononuclear cells. The rearrangement joined TRBV6-6 to TRBJ1-5, and perhaps TRBD1 as D gene, on 5 matching bases. The CDR3 reads as follows: CASSYGTNRGNQPQHF. The nucleotides read TGTGCCAGCAGTTACGGGACCAACCGCGGCAATCAGCCCCAGCATTTT.